This note documents a single T cell receptor (beta chain) sequence. Its antigen is not known. This entry comes from a study of T cell responses to AZD1222 COVID-19 vaccine. About the study: Timing groups of about 4 and about 12 weeks for second doses were pooled.

General observations from the study: Two AZD1222 administrations were followed by greater Spike-specific TCR breadth and depth. Spike was spanned by vaccine-associated CD4 TCRs, with dominance at 160-218 and 743-854.

This CDR3 contains 15 residues. Per germline, CDR1 SEHNR and CDR2 FQNEAQ (reference sequence). V lost 5 bases and J 10 bases, leaving 18 bases between the germline ends. Method: immunoSEQ multiplex PCR; TCRdb's copy keeps in-frame clones and lacks some. The table lists about 140,000 clones, about 91% of them singletons. This specimen was peripheral blood, taken on day 0 of AZD1222 vaccination. The rearrangement links TRBV7-9 to TRBJ1-6; D is unclear. The receptor was derived from an adult in good health. The CDR3 protein is CASSLGSPVLSPLHF. CDR3 nucleotide sequence: TGTGCCAGCAGCCTAGGGTCTCCTGTGCTCTCACCCCTCCACTTT. Based on the CDR3 plus reference TRBV7-9 and TRBJ1-6, the full variable domain is DTGVSQNPRHKITKRGQNVTFRCDPISEHNRLYWYRQTLGQGPEFLTYFQNEAQLEKSRLLSDRFSAERPKGSFSTLEIQRTEQGDSAMYLCASSLGSPVLSPLHFGNGTRLTVT.